Listed here are 17 T cell receptor beta chains from one sample, sequenced in a study of beta chain features in type 1 diabetes. What these receptors recognize is not known. Expressed TCRB transcripts were sequenced, since all the RNA that had been isolated was reverse transcribed. TCRdb's copy holds only in-frame clones and misses some; the assay was immunoSEQ multiplex PCR. The data show some 70,000 clones, with roughly half seen just once and around 0.7% held by the top ten. General study points: Patients with Type 1 diabetes showed moderately but significantly shorter TCRB CDR3s in all four CD4+ subsets.

Sequences were obtained from central memory CD4+ T cells from blood. The receptors derive from a man between 25 and 39 years old with type 1 diabetes.

The gene calls are TRBV19 and TRBJ2-6, with 8 positions matching TRBD2. Unmatched junction bases numbered 7, after V lost 8 bases and J lost 1 base. Germline V gene sequence: CDR1 LNHDA, CDR2 SQIVND (reference sequence). The CDR3 length is 16 residues. The CDR3 loop reads CASGRGADSGANVLTF. Here the CDR3 DNA reads TGTGCCAGTGGGCGGGGGGCCGATTCTGGGGCCAACGTCCTGACTTTC.

This clone has more than one count but fewer than ten. This rearrangement joins TRBV5-1 to TRBJ2-5; TRBD2 aligns across 8 bases. The CDR3 consists of 15 residues. The V gene end was trimmed by 4 bases and the J gene end by 10 bases; junction bases not matched to a gene: 15. CDR1 and CDR2 (germline): SGHRS, YFSETQ. The CDR3 is CASSQTPGLGRNQYF. The CDR3 DNA is TGCGCCAGCAGCCAGACCCCGGGACTAGGGAGAAACCAGTACTTC.

The chain is built from TRBV18 and TRBJ1-4; 7 bases are shared with TRBD1. The length of the CDR3 is 15 residues. The junction had 15 bases not matched to a gene; V was cut back by 6 bases and J by 11 bases. Germline CDR1 and CDR2: KGHSH and LQKENI. In nucleotides, the CDR3 is TGTGCCAGCTCGACCGGGACAGCGAATACGGAGAAACTGTTTTTT. Encoded protein: CASSTGTANTEKLFF.

This clone has a handful of counts. This chain links TRBV18 with TRBJ1-2; possibly TRBD1 for D (5 bases). Per the germline V gene, CDR1 is KGHSH and CDR2 is LQKENI. V lost 6 bases and J lost 5, with 13 bases in between. The CDR3 contains 13 residues. The CDR3: CASSTDKNYGYTF. For the CDR3, the DNA is TGTGCCAGCTCGACGGACAAGAATTATGGCTACACCTTC.

V is TRBV6-4 and J is TRBJ1-1; D not certain. Germline CDR1 and CDR2: MRHNA and SNTAGT. The CDR3 runs to 14 residues. Deletions cut 1 base from V and 7 bases from J, with 13 bases between. CDR3 residues: CASSDWYGAGEAFF. As DNA, the CDR3 is TGTGCCAGCAGTGACTGGTACGGAGCCGGTGAAGCTTTCTTT.

In this sample, this clone turned up a few times. The chain has TRBV19 and TRBJ2-1; weak D call: TRBD2 (5 bases). Germline CDR1 reads LNHDA; CDR2 reads SQIVND (reference sequence). The CDR3 covers 15 residues. Trimming took 0 bases from V and 6 from J, leaving 12 bases between them. The CDR3 DNA is TGTGCCAGTAGTATAGATCCCGCCCGGGGCAATGAGCAGTTCTTC. Its translation is CASSIDPARGNEQFF.

V usage is TRBV25-1 and J usage is TRBJ2-3; a weak D match, TRBD1 (5 bases). Germline values: CDR1 MGHDK, CDR2 SYGVNS. V was pared by 7 bases and J by 1 base, with 21 bases between. The CDR3 covers 17 residues. This CDR3 reads CASTHGQQGWGTDTQYF. The DNA of the CDR3 is TGTGCCAGCACCCACGGGCAGCAGGGATGGGGCACAGATACGCAGTATTTT.

In its sample, this clone was seen a few times. The V and J genes are TRBV7-9 and TRBJ2-2; D might be TRBD2 (6 bases). Germline CDR1 is SEHNR and CDR2 is FQNEAQ (reference sequence). The V gene lost 2 bases and the J gene lost 0 bases, with 16 bases spanning the gap. The CDR3 spans 18 residues. The CDR3 region is CASSLIGGRVSNTGELFF. The CDR3 DNA follows: TGTGCCAGCAGCTTAATTGGAGGGCGCGTGTCGAACACCGGGGAGCTGTTTTTT.

The V gene is TRBV2, the J gene TRBJ2-5, with TRBD2 identical over 10 bases. The CDR3 runs to 15 residues. Germline values: CDR1 SNHLY, CDR2 FYNNEI. The V segment lost 6 bases and the J segment 5 bases; nucleotides outside the gene matches: 9. CDR3 loop: CASRRAGGPYETQYF. CDR3 sequence (DNA): TGTGCCAGCAGGAGAGCGGGGGGGCCCTATGAGACCCAGTACTTC.

This rearrangement joins TRBV11-2 to TRBJ1-5, with D maybe TRBD1 (5 bases). Per germline, CDR1 SGHAT and CDR2 FQNNGV. V lost 6 bases and J 0 bases, leaving 9 bases between the germline ends. The CDR3 sequence is 14 residues long. CDR3 nucleotide sequence: TGTGCCAGCAGTGGGGGGTATAGCAATCAGCCCCAGCATTTT. It yields the protein CASSGGYSNQPQHF. The full variable domain, its missing parts supplied by reference TRBV11-2 and TRBJ1-5, is EAGVAQSPRYKIIEKRQSVAFWCNPISGHATLYWYQQILGQGPKLLIQFQNNGVVDDSQLPKDRFSAERLKGVDSTLKIQPAKLEDSAVYLCASSGGYSNQPQHFGDGTRLSIL.

The DNA for the CDR3 is TGTGCCAGCAGTGGCGGGGGGGCTAGGGCAGATACGCAGTATTTT. This translates into CASSGGGARADTQYF. J is TRBJ2-3 and V is TRBV2; TRBD2 agrees at 9 bases. The CDR3 contains 15 residues. Germline lookup yields CDR1 SNHLY and CDR2 FYNNEI. Trimming removed 4 bases from V and 4 bases from J; junction bases left unmatched: 6. Full variable domain (missing parts from reference TRBV2 and TRBJ2-3): EPEVTQTPSHQVTQMGQEVILRCVPISNHLYFYWYRQILGQKVEFLVSFYNNEISEKSEIFDDQFSVERPDGSNFTLKIRSTKLEDSAMYFCASSGGGARADTQYFGPGTRLTVL.

The rearrangement links TRBV5-1 to TRBJ2-5; D might be TRBD1 (6 bases). The length of the CDR3 is 15 residues. Per germline, CDR1 SGHRS and CDR2 YFSETQ. V was cut by 0 bases and J by 5 bases, with 14 bases left in between. The CDR3 DNA reads TGCGCCAGCAGCTTGGCCAATAGGGGGATGGAGACCCAGTACTTC. This codes for CASSLANRGMETQYF.

This sequence joins TRBV30 and TRBJ1-4; D unclear. V lost 2 bases and J lost 8, with 15 bases in between. CDR3 size: 14 residues. From germline, CDR1 is GTSNPN and CDR2 SVGIG (reference sequence). DNA of the CDR3: TGTGCCTGGAGTTGGGCTAAAGGCAGCGAAAAACTGTTTTTT. Translating gives CAWSWAKGSEKLFF.

This chain uses TRBV11-2 with TRBJ2-7; 12 nucleotides align to TRBD2. CDR1 and CDR2 from the germline V gene are SGHAT and FQNNGV. This CDR3 has 17 residues. V lost 1 base, J lost 1 base, and 5 bases stayed unmatched. The CDR3 DNA sequence: TGTGCCAGCAGCTTAGTGCTAGCGGGGGGGGGTTCCTACGAGCAGTACTTC. This translates into CASSLVLAGGGSYEQYF. Full variable domain (outside the CDR3, taken from reference TRBV11-2 and TRBJ2-7): EAGVAQSPRYKIIEKRQSVAFWCNPISGHATLYWYQQILGQGPKLLIQFQNNGVVDDSQLPKDRFSAERLKGVDSTLKIQPAKLEDSAVYLCASSLVLAGGGSYEQYFGPGTRLTVT.

J is TRBJ2-1 and V is TRBV27, with 13 bases matching TRBD2. The CDR3 covers 18 residues. J lost 0 bases, V lost 5 bases, and 7 bases had no gene match. CDR1 and CDR2 (germline): MNHEY, SMNVEV (reference sequence). The CDR3 region has the DNA TGTGCCAGCAGTGGGGGACTAGCGGGATCCCCCTCCTACAATGAGCAGTTCTTC. As protein: CASSGGLAGSPSYNEQFF.

The chain has TRBV5-5 and TRBJ1-2; D call uncertain. Germline V gene sequence: CDR1 SGHKS, CDR2 YYEKEE (reference sequence). The V gene lost 0 bases and the J gene lost 4 bases, with 13 bases spanning the gap. The CDR3 covers 15 residues. CDR3 in DNA: TGTGCCAGCAGCTTGGCCATCGGAGGGAGCTATGGCTACACCTTC. It codes for CASSLAIGGSYGYTF.

The chain links TRBV5-6 to TRBJ2-5; D is unclear. The germline gives CDR1 SGHDT, CDR2 YYEEEE. Trimming left V 2 bases short and J 5 bases short, with 13 bases between. This CDR3 contains 14 residues. CDR3: CASSFYMRSETQYF. The CDR3, as DNA: TGTGCCAGCAGCTTTTATATGCGGTCGGAGACCCAGTACTTC.